This is a list of T cell receptor beta chains from one sample in a study of graft-versus-host responses after intestinal transplantation. The table came from immunoSEQ multiplex PCR; TCRdb's copy has only in-frame clones and leaves some out. Of roughly 97,000 clones detected, more than 75% appear once; the ten largest clones hold about 1%. No antigen has been identified for these receptors. The input for sequencing was unstimulated CD4+ T cells sorted from spleen or lymph node cells, taken before intestinal transplant. All receptors come from a human donor who received an intestinal transplant. Each CDR3 is given with its conserved first and last residue. Each record gives: J gene, D gene, V gene, CDR3 length, clone size, CDR3 DNA, CDR3 protein. D genes are given only for firm matches. Rows may omit the clone size; those that give it use once, few, many or a size class.

>TRBJ2-1|TRBD2|TRBV19|14|few
TGTGCCAGTAGTATCCGTGGGGGGGACAATGAGCAGTTCTTC
CASSIRGGDNEQFF
>TRBJ2-2|-|TRBV4-1|16|-
TGCGCCAGCAGCCAACGCGGACACAGGAACACCGGGGAGCTGTTTTTT
CASSQRGHRNTGELFF
>TRBJ2-3|-|TRBV4-2|13|-
TGTGCCAGCAGCCAAGATACATTAGATACGCAGTATTTT
CASSQDTLDTQYF
>TRBJ2-3|-|TRBV7-3|12|-
TGTGCCAGCAGCCGAGGGGGAGATACGCAGTATTTT
CASSRGGDTQYF
>TRBJ2-3|TRBD2|TRBV11-2|16|-
TGTGCCAGCAGCTTACCCGCTAGCGGAATCACAGATACGCAGTATTTT
CASSLPASGITDTQYF
>TRBJ2-7|TRBD2|TRBV14|14|-
TGTGCCAGCAGCCGAAGACTAGCGGGAGGTCCGGAGTACTTC
CASSRRLAGGPEYF
>TRBJ2-7|-|TRBV6-1|12|-
TGTGCCAGCAGTGTTCAGGGGTCCGAGCAGTACTTC
CASSVQGSEQYF
>TRBJ2-7|-|TRBV19|14|-
TGTGCCAGTAGTAGCGGCGGGGGCACCTACGAGCAGTACTTC
CASSSGGGTYEQYF
>TRBJ1-5|TRBD1|TRBV6-1|15|-
TGTGCCAGCAGCTATTCCGGGACAGTCAATCAGCCCCAGCATTTT
CASSYSGTVNQPQHF
>TRBJ2-7|TRBD1|TRBV19|13|-
TGTGCCAGTAGTATGGGACAGGGGTACGAGCAGTACTTC
CASSMGQGYEQYF
>TRBJ2-1|TRBD2|TRBV19|14|-
TGTGCCAGCGGACTAGCGGGGGTATACAATGAGCAGTTCTTC
CASGLAGVYNEQFF
>TRBJ2-5|TRBD1|TRBV7-3|14|-
TGTGCCAGCAGCTGGGGGGACAGGGGAGAGACCCAGTACTTC
CASSWGDRGETQYF
>TRBJ2-7|-|TRBV2|11|-
TGTGCCAGCAGTGACACCTACGAGCAGTACTTC
CASSDTYEQYF
>TRBJ2-5|-|TRBV4-2|14|-
TGTGCCAGCAGCCAAGGAGCTAGACGCGAGACCCAGTACTTC
CASSQGARRETQYF
>TRBJ2-1|TRBD2|TRBV6-6|16|-
TGTGCCAGCAGGAGACTAGCGGGGGGTCCAAACAATGAGCAGTTCTTC
CASRRLAGGPNNEQFF
>TRBJ1-1|-|TRBV30|13|-
TGTGCCTGGAGACGGGACTCTGATGGAGAAGCTTTCTTT
CAWRRDSDGEAFF
>TRBJ1-6|-|TRBV5-1|16|-
TGCGCCAGCAGCTTGGGGTGGTCAGGCGGGGATTCACCCCTCCACTTT
CASSLGWSGGDSPLHF
>TRBJ2-5|-|TRBV30|11|-
TGTGCCTGGAGTCCTCGTGAGACCCAGTACTTC
CAWSPRETQYF
>TRBJ2-7|-|TRBV25-1|12|-
TGTGCCAGCAGTGAAGAGGGCTACGAGCAGTACTTC
CASSEEGYEQYF
>TRBJ2-5|-|TRBV14|13|-
TGTGCCAGCAGACAGGGATGGCAAGAGACCCAGTACTTC
CASRQGWQETQYF
>TRBJ2-2|-|TRBV7-9|15|-
TGTGCCAGCAGCTCACAGGGAGCGAACACCGGGGAGCTGTTTTTT
CASSSQGANTGELFF
>TRBJ1-1|TRBD1|TRBV2|16|-
TGTGCCAGCAGCCTGACAGGGGGGGGTATGAACACTGAAGCTTTCTTT
CASSLTGGGMNTEAFF
>TRBJ1-1|-|TRBV6-1|13|-
TGTGCCAGCCTAGACAGGATGAACACTGAAGCTTTCTTT
CASLDRMNTEAFF
>TRBJ1-2|-|TRBV7-6|15|-
TGTGCCAGCAGCTTAACCCCTCGGACGGACTATGGCTACACCTTC
CASSLTPRTDYGYTF
>TRBJ2-3|-|TRBV6-4|15|-
TGTGCCAGCAGTTTACGGCGCCCTAGCACAGATACGCAGTATTTT
CASSLRRPSTDTQYF
>TRBJ2-1|TRBD1|TRBV7-9|15|-
TGTGCCAGCAGCCCAAGGACAGGGGGCAAGAATGAGCAGTTCTTC
CASSPRTGGKNEQFF
>TRBJ2-1|-|TRBV5-1|15|-
TGCGCCAGCAGCCTACCTGATGCCCTGGGGGGTGAGCAGTTCTTC
CASSLPDALGGEQFF
>TRBJ1-5|-|TRBV19|14|-
TGTGCCAGTAGTATTCAGAGTAGCAATCAGCCCCAGCATTTT
CASSIQSSNQPQHF
>TRBJ1-2|-|TRBV6-5|12|-
TGTGCCAGTAGTACTTTAGGGGGACGCTACACCTTC
CASSTLGGRYTF
>TRBJ2-4|-|TRBV27|16|-
TGTGCCAGCAGTCCCGGTGAGGCGCTAGCCAAAAACATTCAGTACTTC
CASSPGEALAKNIQYF
>TRBJ1-5|TRBD1|TRBV12-5|14|-
TGTGCTAGTGGCCAGGACAGGAGCAATCAGCCCCAGCATTTT
CASGQDRSNQPQHF
>TRBJ2-3|-|TRBV7-3|14|-
TGTGCCAGCAGTTCGGTAGATTTCCAAGATACGCAGTATTTT
CASSSVDFQDTQYF
>TRBJ1-2|-|TRBV5-5|13|few
TGTGCCAGCAGCTCCCCCCGCCGGGATGGCTACACCTTC
CASSSPRRDGYTF
>TRBJ2-7|TRBD1|TRBV11-2|15|-
TGTGCCAGCAGCTTAGCTACAGGGGTTCGTTTTGGGCAGTACTTC
CASSLATGVRFGQYF
>TRBJ2-4|-|TRBV5-5|16|few
TGTGCCAGCAGCTTAACCCCCGGGGAGGCCAAAAACATTCAGTACTTC
CASSLTPGEAKNIQYF
>TRBJ1-2|TRBD1|TRBV2|15|-
TGTGCCAGCAGGAAATTACAGGGGGCAAACTATGGCTACACCTTC
CASRKLQGANYGYTF
>TRBJ1-2|-|TRBV29-1|10|once
TGCAGCGTTGCTGACTTTGGCTACACCTTC
CSVADFGYTF
>TRBJ2-1|-|TRBV2|15|-
TGTGCCAGCAGTTATGGCATGGGGCCCTACAATGAGCAGTTCTTC
CASSYGMGPYNEQFF
>TRBJ2-5|TRBD1|TRBV19|15|-
TGTGCCAGTAGTCCCTGGCGGACAGGGCAAGAGACCCAGTACTTC
CASSPWRTGQETQYF
>TRBJ2-3|TRBD2|TRBV2|13|-
TGTGCCAGCAGCGGGACTAGCGCAGATACGCAGTATTTT
CASSGTSADTQYF
>TRBJ2-1|-|TRBV29-1|12|-
TGCAGCGTTCGAGACAGGCGGCGGGGGCAGTTCTTC
CSVRDRRRGQFF
>TRBJ2-3|-|TRBV2|15|once
TGTGCCAGCAGTGCCCTAGCGAGAGACACAGATACGCAGTATTTT
CASSALARDTDTQYF
>TRBJ2-3|TRBD1|TRBV19|15|-
TGTGCCAGTAGTACTAGACAGGGGGTATATGATACGCAGTATTTT
CASSTRQGVYDTQYF
>TRBJ2-3|TRBD2|TRBV6-1|14|-
TGTGCGGGGACTAGCGGGAGGCTTTCAGATACGCAGTATTTT
CAGTSGRLSDTQYF
>TRBJ1-2|-|TRBV10-3|15|-
TGTGCCATCAGTGAGAGTTTAGCCTCGGTTGATGGCTACACCTTC
CAISESLASVDGYTF
>TRBJ2-5|TRBD1|TRBV28|14|-
TGTGCCAGCAGATTCGACAGGGAACAAGAGACCCAGTACTTC
CASRFDREQETQYF
>TRBJ2-7|-|TRBV28|16|-
TGTGCCAGCAGTTCCGCCACGTTTCCAAGCCCCTACGAGCAGTACTTC
CASSSATFPSPYEQYF
>TRBJ2-1|-|TRBV5-1|15|-
TGCGCCAGCAGCTTGGCGGATGACCCCTCCAATGAGCAGTTCTTC
CASSLADDPSNEQFF
>TRBJ1-5|TRBD1|TRBV19|17|-
TGTGCCAGTAGTCCCTCTTCAGGACAGGGGAGCAATCAGCCCCAGCATTTT
CASSPSSGQGSNQPQHF
>TRBJ2-7|-|TRBV19|13|once
TGTGCCAGTAGTTCCTCCGGGGACTACGAGCAGTACTTC
CASSSSGDYEQYF
>TRBJ2-1|-|TRBV6-1|16|-
TGTGCCAGCAGTGAAGCAGGGGGGGCGACCTACAATGAGCAGTTCTTC
CASSEAGGATYNEQFF